This TCR beta chain is from a study of control samples from healthy donors and cancer patients. Trimming removed 4 bases from V and 3 bases from J; junction bases left unmatched: 9. The CDR3 spans 15 residues. Germline CDR1 is SGHRS and CDR2 is YFSETQ. TCRdb's copy holds only in-frame clones and misses some; the assay was immunoSEQ multiplex PCR. The top ten hold about 5.6% of the sample, which has some 140,000 clones, approximately 93% seen once. Material for sequencing was blood. This clonotype originated in a man aged 40-49 years in good health. The genes are TRBV5-1 and TRBJ2-7; 8 nucleotides line up with TRBD1. In DNA form, the CDR3 reads TGCGCCAGCAGCCACGGGGCAGGGGGCCGCTACGAGCAGTACTTC. Encoded protein: CASSHGAGGRYEQYF.